This TCR beta chain was identified in a study of OX40 agonist ivuxolimab in advanced cancers. Background on the study: Melanoma, hepatocellular carcinoma, head and neck or renal cell cancer occurred in dose-escalation patients. Three patients, one with hepatocellular carcinoma and two with cutaneous melanoma, achieved partial responses. Checkpoint inhibitors had been given previously to roughly 36% of patients.

Germline V gene sequence: CDR1 ENHRY, CDR2 SYGVKD. The CDR3 extends over 13 amino acids. V lost 4 bases to trimming and J lost 5 bases, with 12 bases between them. Points from the study as a whole: CD4+ and CD8+ T cells in blood underwent clonal expansion by week 6 at 0.1 to 3.0 mg/kg.

Concerning this clone: Its antigen is still unknown.

Method: immunoSEQ multiplex PCR; TCRdb's copy keeps in-frame clones and lacks some. This table has some 10,000 clones, about 88% appearing once. The starting material was CD4+ or CD8+ T cells sorted from blood, obtained in a trial of the OX40 agonist ivuxolimab. This rearrangement joins TRBV10-3 to TRBJ2-7; D might be TRBD1 or TRBD2, each matching 5 bases. This receptor was taken from an adult with an advanced solid tumor such as melanoma, head and neck, liver or kidney cancer. CDR3 in amino acids: CAISGGTWDEQYF. The CDR3 DNA reads as TGTGCCATCAGTGGGGGGACCTGGGACGAGCAGTACTTC.